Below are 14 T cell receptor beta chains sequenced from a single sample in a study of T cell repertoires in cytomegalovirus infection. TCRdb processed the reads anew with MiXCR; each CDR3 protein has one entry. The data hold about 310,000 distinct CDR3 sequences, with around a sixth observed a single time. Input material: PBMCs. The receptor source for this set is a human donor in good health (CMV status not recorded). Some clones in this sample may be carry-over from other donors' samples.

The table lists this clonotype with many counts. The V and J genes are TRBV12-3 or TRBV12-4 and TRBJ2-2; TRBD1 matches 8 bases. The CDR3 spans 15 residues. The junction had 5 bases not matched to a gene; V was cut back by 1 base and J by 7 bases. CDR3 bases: TGTGCCAGCAGTTTAGTACAGGGGGGAATCGGGGAGCTGTTTTTT. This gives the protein CASSLVQGGIGELFF.

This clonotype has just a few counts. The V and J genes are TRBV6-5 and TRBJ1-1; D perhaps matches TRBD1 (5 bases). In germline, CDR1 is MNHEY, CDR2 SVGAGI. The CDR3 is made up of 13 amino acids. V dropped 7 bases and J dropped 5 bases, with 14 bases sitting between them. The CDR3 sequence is CASKSGGFTEAFF. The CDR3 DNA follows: TGTGCCAGCAAATCTGGGGGGTTTACTGAAGCTTTCTTT.

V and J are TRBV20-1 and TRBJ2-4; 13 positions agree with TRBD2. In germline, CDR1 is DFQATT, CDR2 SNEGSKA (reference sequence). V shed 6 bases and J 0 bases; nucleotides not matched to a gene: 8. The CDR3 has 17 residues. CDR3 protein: CSAQKGLAGLAKNIQYF. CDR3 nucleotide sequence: TGCAGTGCCCAGAAGGGACTAGCGGGGCTAGCCAAAAACATTCAGTACTTC.

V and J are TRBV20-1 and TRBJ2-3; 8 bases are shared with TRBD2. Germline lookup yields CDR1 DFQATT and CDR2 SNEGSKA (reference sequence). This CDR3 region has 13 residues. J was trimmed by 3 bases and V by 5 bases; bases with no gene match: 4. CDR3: CSARSGETDTQYF. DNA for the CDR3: TGCAGTGCTCGTAGCGGGGAAACAGATACGCAGTATTTT.

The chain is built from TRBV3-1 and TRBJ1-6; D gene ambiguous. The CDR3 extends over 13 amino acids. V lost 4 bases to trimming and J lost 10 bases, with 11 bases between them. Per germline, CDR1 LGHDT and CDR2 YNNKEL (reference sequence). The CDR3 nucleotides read TGTGCCAGCAGCCCACATGAGTCGTCACCCCTCCACTTT. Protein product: CASSPHESSPLHF.

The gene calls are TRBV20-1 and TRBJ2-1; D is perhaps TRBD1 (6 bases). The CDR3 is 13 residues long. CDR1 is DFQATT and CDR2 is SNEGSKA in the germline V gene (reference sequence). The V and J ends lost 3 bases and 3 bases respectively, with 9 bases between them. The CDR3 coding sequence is TGCAGTGCTAGCAGGGACATCTACAATGAGCAGTTCTTC. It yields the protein CSASRDIYNEQFF.

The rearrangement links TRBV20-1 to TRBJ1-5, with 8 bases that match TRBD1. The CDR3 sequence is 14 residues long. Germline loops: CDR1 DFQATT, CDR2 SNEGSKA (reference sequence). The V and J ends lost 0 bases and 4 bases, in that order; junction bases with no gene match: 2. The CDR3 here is CSARDTGGNQPQHF. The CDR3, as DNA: TGCAGTGCTAGAGATACAGGGGGAAATCAGCCCCAGCATTTT.

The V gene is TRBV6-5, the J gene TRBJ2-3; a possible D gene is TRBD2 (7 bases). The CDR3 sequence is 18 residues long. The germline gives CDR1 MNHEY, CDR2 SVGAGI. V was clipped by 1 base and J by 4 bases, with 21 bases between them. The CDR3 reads CASSYWGLKGGLADTQYF. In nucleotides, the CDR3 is TGTGCCAGCAGTTACTGGGGCTTGAAGGGGGGGCTCGCAGATACGCAGTATTTT.

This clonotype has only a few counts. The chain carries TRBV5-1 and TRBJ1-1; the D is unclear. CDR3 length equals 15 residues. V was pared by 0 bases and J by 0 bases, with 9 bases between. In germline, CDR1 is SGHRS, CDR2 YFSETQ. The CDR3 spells CASSLDNPLNTEAFF. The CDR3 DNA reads TGCGCCAGCAGCTTGGACAATCCCCTGAACACTGAAGCTTTCTTT.

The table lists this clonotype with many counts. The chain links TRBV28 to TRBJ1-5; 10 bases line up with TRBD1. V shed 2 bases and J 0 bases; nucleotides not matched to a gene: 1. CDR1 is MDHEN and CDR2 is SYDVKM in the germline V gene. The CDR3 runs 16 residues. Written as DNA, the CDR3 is TGTGCCAGCAGTTTAGGGACAGGGGTTAGCAATCAGCCCCAGCATTTT. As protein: CASSLGTGVSNQPQHF.

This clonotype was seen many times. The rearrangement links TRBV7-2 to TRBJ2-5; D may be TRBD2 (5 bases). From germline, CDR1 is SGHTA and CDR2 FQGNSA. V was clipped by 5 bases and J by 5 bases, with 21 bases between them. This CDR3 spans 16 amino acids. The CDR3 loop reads CASSPSLGSRRETQYF. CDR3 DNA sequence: TGTGCCAGCAGCCCAAGCCTTGGGTCGAGGAGGGAGACCCAGTACTTC.

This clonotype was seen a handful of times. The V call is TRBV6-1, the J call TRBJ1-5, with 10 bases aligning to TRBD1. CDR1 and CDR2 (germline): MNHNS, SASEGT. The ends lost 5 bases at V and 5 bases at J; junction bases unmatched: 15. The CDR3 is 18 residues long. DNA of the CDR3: TGTGCCAGCAGTTCCGGGACAGGGGAATTCGGTCCCGATCAGCCCCAGCATTTT. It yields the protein CASSSGTGEFGPDQPQHF.

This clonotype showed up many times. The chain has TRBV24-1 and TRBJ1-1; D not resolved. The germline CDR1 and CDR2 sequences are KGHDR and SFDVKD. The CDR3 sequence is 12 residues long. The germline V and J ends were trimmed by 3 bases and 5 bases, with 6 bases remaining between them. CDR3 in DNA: TGTGCCACCAGTGATCCCGGGACTGAAGCTTTCTTT. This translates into CATSDPGTEAFF.

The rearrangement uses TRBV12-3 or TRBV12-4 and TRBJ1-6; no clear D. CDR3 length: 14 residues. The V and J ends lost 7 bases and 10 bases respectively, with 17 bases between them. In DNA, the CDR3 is TGTGCCAGCACCAACCTCGGTCGGGAATCACCCCTCCACTTT. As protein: CASTNLGRESPLHF.